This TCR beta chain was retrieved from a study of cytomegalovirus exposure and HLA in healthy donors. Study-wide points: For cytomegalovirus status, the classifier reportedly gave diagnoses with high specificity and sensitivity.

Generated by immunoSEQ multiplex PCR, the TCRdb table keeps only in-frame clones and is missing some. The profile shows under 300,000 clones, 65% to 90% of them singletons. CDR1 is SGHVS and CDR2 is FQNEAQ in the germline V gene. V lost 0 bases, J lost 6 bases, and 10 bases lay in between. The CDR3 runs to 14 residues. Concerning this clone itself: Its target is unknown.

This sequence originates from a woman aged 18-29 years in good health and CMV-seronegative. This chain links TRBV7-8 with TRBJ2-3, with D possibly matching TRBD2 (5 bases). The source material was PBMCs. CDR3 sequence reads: CASSLAGVGDTQYF. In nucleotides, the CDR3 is TGTGCCAGCAGCTTAGCCGGGGTCGGTGATACGCAGTATTTT.